These 14 T cell receptor beta chains were sequenced from one sample in a study of CD8 T cells in ankylosing spondylitis. TCRdb re-called the 5' RACE reads with MiXCR, one entry per CDR3 protein. The sample has about 96,000 distinct CDR3 sequences; roughly 9.6% are singletons. Material for sequencing was blood, either unsorted or a sorted T cell fraction (not recorded which). The receptors stem from a male donor with ankylosing spondylitis or in good health (not recorded which).

This clonotype was seen at least ten times. The chain uses TRBV29-1 and TRBJ1-5, with a tentative D call TRBD1 (5 bases). CDR1 and CDR2 from the germline V gene are SQVTM and ANQGSEA. The CDR3 totals 14 residues. Trimming left V 5 bases short and J 6 bases short, with 17 bases between. Written as DNA, the CDR3 is TGCAGCGTTTCGGGGGGGGTAAAGGGTCAGCCCCAGCATTTT. Translation: CSVSGGVKGQPQHF.

The CDR3 sequence is CASSMPGSGGNEQFF. The DNA for the CDR3 is TGTGCCAGTAGTATGCCAGGGTCAGGGGGTAATGAGCAGTTCTTC. The chain is built from TRBV19 and TRBJ2-1, with 7 nucleotides matching TRBD1. The CDR3 runs 15 residues. Trimming took 3 bases from V and 7 from J; bases not matched to a gene: 9. Germline V gene lookup returns CDR1 LNHDA and CDR2 SQIVND (reference sequence).

This sequence joins TRBV2 and TRBJ2-6; D gene ambiguous. Per the germline V gene, CDR1 is SNHLY and CDR2 is FYNNEI. With 7 bases removed from V and 0 bases from J, the gap between germline ends came to 10 bases. The CDR3 extends over 15 amino acids. The CDR3: CASKLEISGANVLTF. As DNA, the CDR3 is TGTGCCAGCAAGCTAGAGATCTCTGGGGCCAACGTCCTGACTTTC.

The table lists this clonotype with many counts. This rearrangement joins TRBV9 to TRBJ1-6; TRBD1 matches 7 bases. The germline V gene has CDR1 SGDLS and CDR2 YYNGEE. The CDR3 runs to 14 residues. V dropped 8 bases and J dropped 5; count of bases not matched to a gene: 7. The CDR3 coding sequence is TGTGCCAGTACTCCAGGGGGTAATAATTCACCCCTCCACTTT. The encoded protein is CASTPGGNNSPLHF.

This clonotype was counted at least ten times. The chain uses TRBV10-3 and TRBJ2-3; D is undetermined. The CDR3 is 11 residues long. Looked up from germline, CDR1 is ENHRY and CDR2 is SYGVKD. V was trimmed by 6 bases and J by 8 bases, leaving 9 bases between them. The CDR3 loop is CAISAESTQYF. CDR3 sequence (DNA): TGTGCCATCAGCGCGGAGTCTACGCAGTATTTT.

This clonotype has a handful of counts. The chain is built from TRBV7-9 and TRBJ2-3; D is possibly TRBD2 (7 bases). In germline, CDR1 is SEHNR, CDR2 FQNEAQ (reference sequence). V lost 2 bases and J 2 bases, leaving 17 bases between the germline ends. This CDR3 is built from 17 residues. CDR3 residues: CASSLIEGGQDTDTQYF. CDR3 DNA: TGTGCCAGCAGCTTAATAGAGGGGGGGCAAGACACAGATACGCAGTATTTT.

J is TRBJ2-7 and V is TRBV7-9; the D is unclear. Germline V CDR1 and CDR2: SEHNR, FQNEAQ (reference sequence). Trimming shortened V by 5 bases and J by 0 bases, and 11 bases separated the two germline ends. The CDR3 is made up of 14 amino acids. CDR3 amino acids: CASSLKWSSYEQYF. In nucleotides, the CDR3 is TGTGCCAGCAGCCTTAAGTGGAGCTCCTACGAGCAGTACTTC.

This clonotype was seen at least ten times. J is TRBJ2-3 and V is TRBV25-1; 12 bases agree with TRBD1. Germline V lookup: CDR1 MGHDK, CDR2 SYGVNS. The CDR3 runs 15 residues. Trimming removed 7 bases from V and 6 bases from J; junction bases left unmatched: 8. CDR3 nucleotides: TGTGCCAGCACCCAGGGACAGGGGGCAGGTGATACGCAGTATTTT. Its protein product is CASTQGQGAGDTQYF.

This clonotype occurred many times. The rearrangement joins TRBV21-1 to TRBJ2-1; the D call of TRBD1 is as the table states it, not checked on the DNA. TRBV21-1 is given as a pseudogene. The CDR3 has 16 residues. CDR3 region: CASSTWTGHFYNEQFF. The CDR3 nucleotides are TGTGCCAGCAGCACGTGGACAGGGCATTTCTACAATGAGCAGTTCTTC.

The J gene is TRBJ2-5, the V gene TRBV7-3; tentative D call: TRBD2 (6 bases). With 2 bases removed from V and 4 bases from J, the gap between germline ends came to 14 bases. The CDR3 totals 15 residues. Per the germline V gene, CDR1 is SGHTA and CDR2 is FQGTGA. CDR3 nucleotides: TGTGCCAGCAGCTTAGAGGGTCTAGCGAGAGAGACCCAGTACTTC. Protein: CASSLEGLARETQYF.

This clonotype was found many times. This chain joins TRBV25-1 and TRBJ2-3; 11 bases are a match to TRBD2. Germline CDR1 reads MGHDK; CDR2 reads SYGVNS. Trimming at V came to 6 bases and at J to 4 bases, leaving 6 bases not matched to a gene. The CDR3 consists of 15 residues. The DNA for the CDR3 is TGTGCCAGCAGGGTAGCGGGGGGGACCGCAGATACGCAGTATTTT. The encoded protein is CASRVAGGTADTQYF.

The V gene is TRBV6-5, the J gene TRBJ2-1; TRBD2 matches 13 bases. Germline trimming cut 4 bases from V and 8 bases from J; bases unmatched to any gene: 11. This CDR3 is built from 17 residues. Germline CDR1 MNHEY, CDR2 SVGAGI. The CDR3 DNA reads as TGTGCCAGCAGTTCCCCAACTAGCGGGGGGGCAGGTGATGAGCAGTTCTTC. Amino acids: CASSSPTSGGAGDEQFF.

Ten or more counts support this clonotype. The genes are TRBV30 and TRBJ1-2; D gene unclear. Trimming took 4 bases from V and 0 from J, leaving 15 bases between them. Germline V gene sequence: CDR1 GTSNPN, CDR2 SVGIG (reference sequence). This CDR3 region has 15 residues. CDR3 residues: CAWTPRGYSNYGYTF. CDR3 coding DNA: TGTGCCTGGACCCCCCGGGGTTATTCTAACTATGGCTACACCTTC.

This clonotype was detected ten times or more. This rearrangement joins TRBV12-3 or TRBV12-4 to TRBJ2-7; 8 bases match TRBD1. CDR3 length: 16 residues. The J segment lost 3 bases and the V segment lost 5 bases, leaving 12 bases of the junction unmatched. The CDR3 sequence: CASSSNRDRRNYEQYF. Written as DNA, the CDR3 is TGTGCCAGCAGTAGCAACCGGGACAGGAGAAACTACGAGCAGTACTTC.